The next 10 T cell receptor beta chains were all read from a single sample in a study of CD8+ T cells in alopecia areata. The sequencing template was cDNA reverse transcribed from extracted RNA. The protocol was immunoSEQ multiplex PCR, while the TCRdb copy is restricted to in-frame clones and leaves out a portion. The table records under 7,500 clones, just over 65% of them present only once. Peripheral blood samples and lesional scalp punch biopsies were obtained from alopecia areata patients. The sample here was skin, taken at week 0. These receptors all come from a human donor with alopecia areata.

The V and J genes are TRBV9 and TRBJ2-3; TRBD2 aligns across 15 bases. CDR3 length: 18 residues. V gave up 4 bases and J gave up 3 bases; unmatched junction bases: 9. Germline values: CDR1 SGDLS, CDR2 YYNGEE. CDR3 DNA sequence: TGTGCCAGCAGCATCCCCGGGACTAGCGGGGGGTATACAGATACGCAGTATTTT. Translating it yields CASSIPGTSGGYTDTQYF.

The chain employs TRBV5-1 and TRBJ2-7; the match to TRBD2 covers 13 bases. This CDR3 contains 15 residues. Germline V gene lookup returns CDR1 SGHRS and CDR2 YFSETQ. The trim removed 3 bases at V and 7 bases at J, leaving 7 bases unmatched. The CDR3 spells CASSSTGTSGEEQYF. The DNA of the CDR3 is TGCGCCAGCAGCTCGACCGGGACTAGCGGGGAGGAGCAGTACTTC.

The chain employs TRBV30 and TRBJ2-7; D not certain. Germline values: CDR1 GTSNPN, CDR2 SVGIG (reference sequence). Between the trimmed V and J ends, which lost 0 bases and 6 bases, there was a span of 9 bases. CDR3 length: 12 residues. The CDR3 protein is CAWSVSAVEQYF. CDR3 DNA sequence: TGTGCCTGGAGTGTGAGTGCTGTCGAGCAGTACTTC.

The chain links TRBV7-9 to TRBJ1-2; no reliable D call. V lost 4 bases and J 2 bases, leaving 14 bases between the germline ends. This CDR3 comprises 15 residues. The germline gives CDR1 SEHNR, CDR2 FQNEAQ (reference sequence). CDR3 amino acids: CASSSYLTENYGYTF. CDR3 DNA sequence: TGTGCCAGCAGCTCGTATCTCACAGAAAACTATGGCTACACCTTC.

This rearrangement joins TRBV19 to TRBJ2-5; D possibly corresponds to TRBD2 (5 bases). V was pared by 4 bases and J by 2 bases, with 11 bases between. Germline CDR1 is LNHDA and CDR2 is SQIVND (reference sequence). CDR3 length: 14 amino acids. The CDR3, as DNA: TGTGCCAGTAGTAAGGGCAGGACTCAAGAGACCCAGTACTTC. Translated, it gives CASSKGRTQETQYF.

J is TRBJ1-5 and V is TRBV7-8; D is unclear. The CDR3 has 16 residues. The V gene's germline CDR1 is SGHVS and CDR2 FQNEAQ. Deletions cut 5 bases from V and 0 bases from J, with 14 bases between. CDR3 DNA sequence: TGTGCCAGCAGCCTTAGACGGGTGAATAGCAATCAGCCCCAGCATTTT. It is translated as CASSLRRVNSNQPQHF.

This clone turned up a few times. The chain has TRBV4-1 and TRBJ1-1; possible D gene TRBD1, 5 bases. Germline V gene lookup returns CDR1 MGHRA and CDR2 YSYEKL. Trimming cost V 6 bases and J 0 bases, with 11 bases left between them. The CDR3 is 14 residues long. CDR3 residues: CASSMTAMNTEAFF. CDR3 coding DNA: TGCGCCAGCAGTATGACAGCCATGAACACTGAAGCTTTCTTT.

This clone was picked up a small number of times. The rearrangement uses TRBV7-6 and TRBJ2-5; 11 bases are a match to TRBD2. The junction had 4 bases not matched to a gene; V was cut back by 3 bases and J by 1 base. The CDR3 contains 16 residues. Germline lookup yields CDR1 SGHVS and CDR2 FNYEAQ. Here the CDR3 DNA reads TGTGCCAGCAGCTTTCTAGCGGGGGGAACCCAAGAGACCCAGTACTTC. Translating gives CASSFLAGGTQETQYF.

This clone was detected only a few times. The rearrangement joins TRBV6-5 to TRBJ2-7; D call uncertain. Germline lookup yields CDR1 MNHEY and CDR2 SVGAGI. This CDR3 spans 13 amino acids. Trimming removed 2 bases at V and 0 bases at J, with 5 bases between. The CDR3 nucleotides are TGTGCCAGCAGTTACGGGATCTCCTACGAGCAGTACTTC. Translated: CASSYGISYEQYF.

This clone was found a few times. This sequence joins TRBV6-4 and TRBJ2-1, with D possibly TRBD2 on 5 matching bases. CDR3 length: 12 amino acids. CDR1 is MRHNA and CDR2 is SNTAGT in the germline V gene. Trimming took off 5 bases at V and 8 bases at J, with 10 bases between the two ends. CDR3 bases: TGTGCCAGCAGTTCGGGGAGCCATGAGCAGTTCTTC. Translating it yields CASSSGSHEQFF.